The 23 T cell receptor beta chains below were found in one sample sequenced in a study of cytomegalovirus exposure and HLA in healthy donors (dated by TCRdb to about 2017). The library was generated by the immunoSEQ multiplex PCR assay. A mixture of 60 forward primers for TCR Vbeta segments and 13 reverse primers for TCR Jbeta segments was used in the multiplex PCR. This immuneACCESS table, as held by TCRdb, lists in-frame sequences with V and J called but not all clones. Of the missing ones, under half trace to an unresolved V gene in checked studies; the others have no known cause. Per the sample table, the count is under 200,000 clones. Almost 6.5% of the sample lies in the top ten. Sequencing was performed on PBMCs. The source of these receptors is a man younger than 45 in good health and CMV-seronegative.

The rearrangement joins TRBV4-3 to TRBJ1-2; D is perhaps TRBD1 (5 bases). This CDR3 is 15 amino acids long. V was trimmed by 0 bases and J by 5 bases, leaving 13 bases between them. Germline V CDR1 and CDR2: LGHNA, YSLEER. DNA of the CDR3: TGCGCCAGCAGCCAAGACCAGGGCCTCCTTTATGGCTACACCTTC. This codes for CASSQDQGLLYGYTF.

The rearrangement links TRBV19 to TRBJ1-2, with TRBD1 matching 9 bases. The ends lost 0 bases at V and 4 bases at J; junction bases unmatched: 9. Germline assignment: CDR1 LNHDA and CDR2 SQIVND (reference sequence). The CDR3 covers 17 residues. The CDR3 DNA reads as TGTGCCAGTAGTATAGATTTTCCGGGACAGGGTTCCTATGGCTACACCTTC. Its protein is CASSIDFPGQGSYGYTF.

The chain uses TRBV29-1 and TRBJ2-7; 7 bases align to TRBD1. CDR3 length: 13 residues. From germline, CDR1 is SQVTM and CDR2 ANQGSEA. The junction had 12 bases not matched to a gene; V was cut back by 4 bases and J by 9 bases. Here the CDR3 reads CSVGQGMALGQYF. DNA for the CDR3: TGCAGCGTTGGACAGGGTATGGCGTTAGGGCAGTACTTC.

V and J are TRBV9 and TRBJ1-1; unclear D gene. Between the trimmed V and J ends, which lost 6 bases and 4 bases, there was a span of 16 bases. Per germline, CDR1 SGDLS and CDR2 YYNGEE. CDR3 length equals 14 residues. This CDR3 is CASNSDPTTTEAFF. In DNA, the CDR3 is TGTGCCAGCAATTCCGACCCCACTACCACTGAAGCTTTCTTT.

The DNA of the CDR3 is TGTGCCAGCACCCGGACAAGAACTAACTATGGCTACACCTTC. Amino acids: CASTRTRTNYGYTF. The rearrangement links TRBV6-5 to TRBJ1-2; tentatively, D is TRBD1 (5 bases). V lost 7 bases, J lost 0 bases, and 12 bases lay in between. The CDR3 has 14 residues. Germline loops: CDR1 MNHEY, CDR2 SVGAGI.

V usage is TRBV11-2 and J usage is TRBJ2-3, with 7 bases fitting TRBD2. Germline V CDR1 and CDR2: SGHAT, FQNNGV. V dropped 5 bases and J dropped 5; count of bases not matched to a gene: 10. The CDR3 loop spans 15 amino acids. Written as DNA, the CDR3 is TGTGCCAGCAGCCCAAGCGGGACCCGAGGAGATACGCAGTATTTT. This translates into CASSPSGTRGDTQYF.

J is TRBJ2-3 and V is TRBV10-1; D remains ambiguous. CDR3 length: 15 residues. The germline CDR1 and CDR2 sequences are WNHNN and SYGVQD (reference sequence). Trimming removed 4 bases at V and 0 bases at J, with 11 bases between. The CDR3 is CASSGADLSTDTQYF. The CDR3, as DNA: TGCGCCAGCAGTGGGGCAGACCTTAGCACAGATACGCAGTATTTT.

The V and J genes are TRBV5-1 and TRBJ2-7; 8 nucleotides match TRBD2. The CDR3 extends over 16 amino acids. CDR1 SGHRS and CDR2 YFSETQ come from the germline V gene. Losses at the gene ends were 2 bases for V and 8 bases for J; bases not matched to a gene: 15. The CDR3 region has the DNA TGCGCCAGCAGCTTAGGAGAGGGGCTAGCGGGTTCCCAGCAGTACTTC. Translating it yields CASSLGEGLAGSQQYF.

This chain connects TRBV6-4 to TRBJ2-3; D uncertain. The CDR3 consists of 14 residues. Trimming left V 5 bases short and J 3 bases short, with 12 bases between. Per germline, CDR1 MRHNA and CDR2 SNTAGT. The CDR3 region has the DNA TGTGCCAGCAGTAAGGAGCTTATAACAGATACGCAGTATTTT. It specifies CASSKELITDTQYF.

The chain carries TRBV6-5 and TRBJ2-5; TRBD2 matches at 12 bases. Germline CDR1 MNHEY, CDR2 SVGAGI. Trimming removed 4 bases from V and 7 bases from J; junction bases left unmatched: 10. The CDR3 has 16 amino acids. CDR3: CASSFSSGLAGRTQYF. The CDR3 DNA follows: TGTGCCAGCAGTTTCTCCTCTGGACTAGCGGGGCGGACCCAGTACTTC.

The chain has TRBV30 and TRBJ2-5; 8 nucleotides match TRBD2. The length of the CDR3 is 14 residues. J gave up 5 bases and V 8 bases, and 13 bases lay outside the gene matches. Germline V CDR1 and CDR2: GTSNPN, SVGIG (reference sequence). The CDR3 is CAHSSGGFGETQYF. CDR3 nucleotides: TGTGCCCATTCAAGCGGGGGATTTGGGGAGACCCAGTACTTC.

The chain employs TRBV6-5 and TRBJ2-5; D might be TRBD1 (5 bases). Trimming removed 5 bases from V and 6 bases from J, with 7 bases in between. The V gene's germline CDR1 is MNHEY and CDR2 SVGAGI. CDR3 length equals 11 residues. The chain's CDR3 is CASSLDKTQYF. As DNA, the CDR3 is TGTGCCAGCAGTCTGGACAAGACCCAGTACTTC.

The chain carries TRBV7-9 and TRBJ1-6; the D gene is possibly TRBD1 (5 bases). V lost 0 bases and J 6 bases, leaving 12 bases between the germline ends. CDR1 is SEHNR and CDR2 is FQNEAQ in the germline V gene (reference sequence). CDR3 size: 16 residues. The CDR3 sequence is CASSLAPGPANSPLHF. DNA for the CDR3: TGTGCCAGCAGCTTAGCACCAGGGCCCGCTAATTCACCCCTCCACTTT.

The V call is TRBV27, the J call TRBJ1-5; D possibly corresponds to TRBD1 (5 bases). The CDR3 loop spans 12 amino acids. V was pared by 6 bases and J by 3 bases, with 6 bases between. Germline V gives CDR1 MNHEY, CDR2 SMNVEV (reference sequence). The CDR3 is CASSRDNQPQHF. In nucleotides, the CDR3 is TGTGCCAGCAGCAGGGACAATCAGCCCCAGCATTTT.

This rearrangement joins TRBV27 to TRBJ1-2; 8 positions agree with TRBD1. The CDR3 loop spans 14 amino acids. Trimming removed 4 bases from V and 6 bases from J; junction bases left unmatched: 7. Germline lookup yields CDR1 MNHEY and CDR2 SMNVEV (reference sequence). The CDR3 reads CASSSSYRGDGYTF. Written as DNA, the CDR3 is TGTGCCAGCAGTTCCTCCTACAGGGGGGATGGCTACACCTTC.

This chain's CDR3 is CASSLRRLPVRNNSPLHF. The CDR3 nucleotides read TGTGCCAGCAGCTTGCGAAGACTCCCAGTGAGAAATAATTCACCCCTCCACTTT. The chain couples TRBV5-6 to TRBJ1-6; D remains ambiguous. V lost 1 base and J 5 bases, leaving 19 bases between the germline ends. Germline CDR1 is SGHDT and CDR2 is YYEEEE. The CDR3 covers 18 residues.

The chain combines TRBV7-8 with TRBJ2-6; a possible D gene is TRBD2 (6 bases). The ends were cut back, 7 bases at V and 4 bases at J, with 20 bases in the middle. Germline V CDR1 and CDR2: SGHVS, FQNEAQ. The length of the CDR3 is 17 residues. CDR3 DNA sequence: TGTGCCAGCAAATTCATAATACGCGGGGTAGGGGCCAACGTCCTGACTTTC. It yields the protein CASKFIIRGVGANVLTF.

This rearrangement joins TRBV5-6 to TRBJ2-7; no reliable D call. The CDR3 sequence is 11 residues long. V gave up 4 bases and J gave up 3 bases, with 5 bases separating them. CDR1 SGHDT and CDR2 YYEEEE come from the germline V gene. CDR3 sequence: CASSRSYEQYF. The CDR3 DNA sequence: TGTGCCAGCAGCCGCAGCTACGAGCAGTACTTC.

V and J are TRBV5-1 and TRBJ2-5, with 7 bases matching TRBD1. The trim removed 4 bases at V and 5 bases at J, leaving 8 bases unmatched. The germline gives CDR1 SGHRS, CDR2 YFSETQ. The CDR3 has 14 residues. CDR3 region: CASSTGQEVETQYF. As DNA, the CDR3 is TGCGCCAGCAGCACAGGACAGGAGGTCGAGACCCAGTACTTC. Combining the CDR3 with reference TRBV5-1 and TRBJ2-5 gives the whole variable domain KAGVTQTPRYLIKTRGQQVTLSCSPISGHRSVSWYQQTPGQGLQFLFEYFSETQRNKGNFPGRFSGRQFSNSRSEMNVSTLELGDSALYLCASSTGQEVETQYFGPGTRLLVL.

The V and J genes are TRBV19 and TRBJ2-1, with TRBD2 as a possible D gene (6 bases). This CDR3 contains 14 residues. V lost 5 bases and J lost 9, with 17 bases in between. Per germline, CDR1 LNHDA and CDR2 SQIVND (reference sequence). The CDR3 spells CASSALHQGGEQFF. The CDR3, as DNA: TGTGCCAGTAGTGCCCTACACCAGGGAGGTGAGCAGTTCTTC.

This chain connects TRBV7-8 to TRBJ2-1; 8 nucleotides line up with TRBD1. This CDR3 has 16 amino acids. CDR1 SGHVS and CDR2 FQNEAQ come from the germline V gene. The V and J ends lost 5 bases and 8 bases, in that order; junction bases with no gene match: 14. DNA of the CDR3: TGTGCCAGCAGCCAGGGGGCCGTGGGAATTTGGGATGAGCAGTTCTTC. This translates into CASSQGAVGIWDEQFF.

This sequence joins TRBV29-1 and TRBJ1-3; D unclear. Trimming left V 5 bases short and J 3 bases short, with 5 bases between. This CDR3 comprises 11 residues. Germline assignment: CDR1 SQVTM and CDR2 ANQGSEA. CDR3 residues: CSVQYGNTIYF. In DNA, the CDR3 is TGCAGCGTTCAGTATGGAAACACCATATATTTT.

V usage is TRBV10-3 and J usage is TRBJ2-1, with 13 bases matching TRBD2. The CDR3 runs to 16 residues. V was pared by 3 bases and J by 7 bases, with 6 bases of the junction left unmatched. From germline, CDR1 is ENHRY and CDR2 SYGVKD. The CDR3 spells CAISDRRTSGSNEQFF. DNA of the CDR3: TGTGCCATCAGTGACCGAAGGACTAGCGGGAGTAATGAGCAGTTCTTC.